The 15 T cell receptor beta chains given below trace back to one sample, sequenced in a study of cytomegalovirus exposure and HLA in healthy donors. The study ran its PCR with 60 Vbeta and 13 Jbeta primers. The data were produced by immunoSEQ multiplex PCR, yet TCRdb's version contains in-frame clones alone and is incomplete. The sample lists about 130,000 clones, 65% to 90% seen once, with 1.2% in the top ten. Input material: PBMCs. These receptors originate from a girl aged 2-10 years in good health and CMV-seronegative.

This clone was observed once. The chain joins TRBV27 to TRBJ2-3, with D hard to call. V lost 9 bases to trimming and J lost 2 bases, with 15 bases between them. The CDR3 extends over 14 amino acids. Germline assignment: CDR1 MNHEY and CDR2 SMNVEV (reference sequence). CDR3 in amino acids: CASSGSKNTDTQYF. The CDR3 DNA sequence: TGTGCCAGTTCCGGGTCAAAAAACACAGATACGCAGTATTTT.

The CDR3 loop is CATLVKVLAGTSYEQYF. The CDR3, as DNA: TGTGCCACCCTAGTGAAGGTGCTAGCGGGGACCTCCTACGAGCAGTACTTC. The chain combines TRBV2 with TRBJ2-7, with TRBD2 matching 9 bases. The J segment lost 0 bases and the V segment lost 10 bases, leaving 16 bases of the junction unmatched. The CDR3 consists of 17 residues. Per germline, CDR1 SNHLY and CDR2 FYNNEI.

V gene TRBV25-1 combines with J gene TRBJ1-4; D possibly corresponds to TRBD1 (6 bases). Trimming took off 1 base at V and 10 bases at J, with 16 bases between the two ends. Germline V gene sequence: CDR1 MGHDK, CDR2 SYGVNS. CDR3 size: 15 residues. DNA for the CDR3: TGTGCCAGCAGTGAATCCCGGGACAATGACGGAAAACTGTTTTTT. Translation: CASSESRDNDGKLFF. Full variable domain (outside the CDR3, taken from reference TRBV25-1 and TRBJ1-4): EADIYQTPRYLVIGTGKKITLECSQTMGHDKMYWYQQDPGMELHLIHYSYGVNSTEKGDLSSESTVSRIRTEHFPLTLESARPSHTSQYLCASSESRDNDGKLFFGSGTQLSVL.

This clone has only one observation. The chain carries TRBV7-9 and TRBJ2-3, with 8 bases lining up with TRBD2. Trimming took 4 bases from V and 0 from J; bases not matched to a gene: 6. This CDR3 region has 16 residues. CDR1 SEHNR and CDR2 FQNEAQ come from the germline V gene (reference sequence). This chain's CDR3 is CASSSGLDYSTDTQYF. The CDR3, as DNA: TGTGCCAGCAGCTCGGGACTAGATTATAGCACAGATACGCAGTATTTT.

This chain connects TRBV27 to TRBJ1-1, with 8 bases aligning to TRBD1. Germline V lookup: CDR1 MNHEY, CDR2 SMNVEV (reference sequence). The V gene end was trimmed by 5 bases and the J gene end by 4 bases; junction bases not matched to a gene: 0. The CDR3 extends over 12 amino acids. CDR3 DNA sequence: TGTGCCAGCAGTACAGGGGGCACTGAAGCTTTCTTT. Residues: CASSTGGTEAFF.

The J gene is TRBJ2-7, the V gene TRBV6-5; 8 bases align to TRBD2. V shed 0 bases, J shed 5 bases, and the junction held 9 bases outside the gene matches. The germline CDR1 and CDR2 sequences are MNHEY and SVGAGI. The CDR3 has 16 amino acids. CDR3 nucleotide sequence: TGTGCCAGCAGTTACTCGGAGTGGACTAGCCGGCACGAGCAGTACTTC. Residues: CASSYSEWTSRHEQYF.

The chain is built from TRBV5-1 and TRBJ1-1; D might be TRBD1 (5 bases). V was trimmed by 5 bases and J by 0 bases, leaving 11 bases between them. CDR1 is SGHRS, CDR2 YFSETQ, per germline. This CDR3 contains 14 residues. The CDR3 DNA reads TGCGCCAGCAGGCAAGGGGCCATGAACACTGAAGCTTTCTTT. This sequence encodes CASRQGAMNTEAFF.

This CDR3 is CASSPGQGPSINIQYF. As DNA, the CDR3 is TGTGCCAGCAGCCCCGGACAGGGGCCCTCGATAAACATTCAGTACTTC. The chain carries TRBV7-9 and TRBJ2-4, with TRBD1 identical over 9 bases. This CDR3 spans 16 amino acids. J gave up 6 bases and V 5 bases, and 11 bases lay outside the gene matches. Per the germline V gene, CDR1 is SEHNR and CDR2 is FQNEAQ (reference sequence).

This chain links TRBV30 with TRBJ1-1; perhaps TRBD1 as D (6 bases). This CDR3 region has 15 residues. V dropped 4 bases and J dropped 4 bases, with 19 bases sitting between them. The germline V gene encodes CDR1 GTSNPN and CDR2 SVGIG (reference sequence). The CDR3 region has the DNA TGTGCCTGGAAACAGGGAAGCGTGATTGGCACTGAAGCTTTCTTT. Amino acid sequence: CAWKQGSVIGTEAFF.

The CDR3 loop reads CASSQDSGQRGLTYEQYF. The CDR3 DNA reads TGTGCCAGCAGCCAAGATTCTGGCCAGCGGGGGCTTACCTACGAGCAGTACTTC. The genes are TRBV4-2 and TRBJ2-7; the match to TRBD2 covers 8 bases. The CDR3 contains 18 residues. From germline, CDR1 is LGHNA and CDR2 YNFKEQ. V lost 0 bases, J lost 2 bases, and 12 bases stayed unmatched.

V usage is TRBV18 and J usage is TRBJ2-3; 12 bases map to TRBD2. After removal of 3 bases from V and 4 bases from J, the junction contained 2 bases not matched to a gene. The CDR3 contains 15 residues. From germline, CDR1 is KGHSH and CDR2 LQKENI. The CDR3 loop is CASSPLAGGPDTQYF. DNA for the CDR3: TGTGCCAGCTCACCGCTAGCGGGGGGGCCAGATACGCAGTATTTT.

The V and J genes are TRBV5-6 and TRBJ2-5, with TRBD2 identical over 7 bases. The closer fit of TRBJ2-7 to the DNA end suggests the J call may be wrong. The CDR3 covers 13 residues. Germline V CDR1 and CDR2: SGHDT, YYEEEE. The CDR3 loop reads CASSLRGSYEQYF. The DNA for the CDR3 is TGTGCCAGCAGCTTGCGCGGGAGCTACGAGCAGTACTTC.

This clone was seen a handful of times. The chain has TRBV28 and TRBJ1-5; D is possibly TRBD1 (6 bases). Trimming removed 1 base at V and 5 bases at J, with 12 bases between. CDR3 length equals 15 residues. Looked up from germline, CDR1 is MDHEN and CDR2 is SYDVKM. This CDR3 is CASSLLGQPDQPQHF. The CDR3 coding sequence is TGTGCCAGCAGTTTATTAGGACAGCCAGATCAGCCCCAGCATTTT.

J is TRBJ2-7 and V is TRBV5-5, with TRBD1 as a possible D gene (5 bases). V dropped 0 bases and J dropped 3 bases, with 10 bases sitting between them. The CDR3 has 14 amino acids. Germline values: CDR1 SGHKS, CDR2 YYEKEE (reference sequence). This CDR3 is CASSLDGRVYEQYF. The DNA for the CDR3 is TGTGCCAGCAGCTTGGATGGCAGGGTCTACGAGCAGTACTTC.

This chain uses TRBV30 with TRBJ2-2; 15 nucleotides match TRBD2. V lost 7 bases, J lost 4 bases, and 4 bases stayed unmatched. This CDR3 is 15 amino acids long. CDR1 and CDR2 from the germline V gene are GTSNPN and SVGIG (reference sequence). For the CDR3, the DNA is TGTGCCTCGGGACTAGCGGGAGGATCCACCGGGGAGCTGTTTTTT. This gives the protein CASGLAGGSTGELFF.